The clone carrying this TCR beta chain has only one observation. Its antigen is unknown. Sequenced by immunoSEQ multiplex PCR; TCRdb stores in-frame clones only, minus some. Of around 120,000 clones in the sample, approximately 90% were seen once. This sample is part of a study of T cell responses to AZD1222 COVID-19 vaccine. Study findings and constraints: CD4 TCRs covered the whole spike, strongest at regions 160-218 and 743-854. Only a handful of AZD1222 recipients, more than 5 in all, had baseline seropositivity. Most donors were white British and more were female, and clonal diversity was possibly underestimated.

Germline CDR1 is MDHEN and CDR2 is SYDVKM. V gave up 2 bases and J gave up 7 bases; unmatched junction bases: 6. CDR3 length equals 15 residues. This sequence originates from an adult in good health. The sequencing here drew on peripheral blood, taken on day 0 of AZD1222 vaccination. This chain links TRBV28 with TRBJ2-1; TRBD2 agrees at 9 bases. In nucleotides, the CDR3 is TGTGCCAGCAGTTTAGAGTTAGCGGGAGTAAATGAGCAGTTCTTC. It yields the protein CASSLELAGVNEQFF.